The present TCR beta chain was sequenced within a study of T-cell memory formation after mild COVID-19. Germline V gene data show CDR1 as SGHTA and CDR2 as FQGTGA. The CDR3 has 14 residues. V was clipped by 1 base and J by 2 bases, with 5 bases between them. Libraries for TCRalpha and TCRbeta carried sample barcodes and unique molecular identifiers via 5'RACE. TCRdb independently ran MiXCR on the 5' RACE reads; one entry per CDR3 protein. The profile shows approximately 290,000 distinct CDR3 sequences, approximately 19% of them singletons. The sample comprised PBMCs or a T cell subset sorted from them (not recorded which). The clonotype was recovered from a man younger than 30 who had mild COVID-19 (a few samples of this study predate the infection). Cell type and time point are not known. The gene calls are TRBV7-3 and TRBJ2-2; no clear D. CDR3: CASSLISNTGELFF. DNA of the CDR3: TGTGCCAGCAGCTTAATCTCAAACACCGGGGAGCTGTTTTTT. Supplemented by reference TRBV7-3 and TRBJ2-2, the full variable domain reads GAGVSQTPSNKVTEKGKYVELRCDPISGHTALYWYRQSLGQGPEFLIYFQGTGAADDSGLPNDRFFAVRPEGSVSTLKIQRTERGDSAVYLCASSLISNTGELFFGEGSRLTVL.